A selection of T cell receptor beta chains follows, all from one sample in a study of cytomegalovirus exposure and HLA in healthy donors. The table came from immunoSEQ multiplex PCR; TCRdb's copy has only in-frame clones and leaves some out. The repertoire holds more than 95,000 clones, with 80% to 85% as singletons. The sequencing input was PBMCs. These TCRs come from a man aged 25 to 40 in good health and CMV-seropositive. The CDR3 runs from the conserved cysteine through the conserved F or W. D genes are given only for firm matches. For some rows the clone size is stated as once, few or many, or as a class when expanded; others skip it.

d_call: TRBD2; clone_size: -; v_call: TRBV10-3; cdr3_length: 17; j_call: TRBJ2-1; cdr3_aa: CAISESIASGGRNEQFF; cdr3_nt: TGTGCCATCAGTGAGTCGATTGCTAGCGGGGGTAGGAATGAGCAGTTCTTC
d_call: -; clone_size: -; v_call: TRBV4-3; cdr3_length: 14; j_call: TRBJ1-2; cdr3_aa: CASSQGDRTIGYTF; cdr3_nt: TGCGCCAGCAGCCAAGGAGACAGAACTATCGGCTACACCTTC
d_call: -; clone_size: -; v_call: TRBV30; cdr3_length: 12; j_call: TRBJ1-5; cdr3_aa: CAWSGSREPQHF; cdr3_nt: TGTGCCTGGAGCGGGAGTCGCGAGCCCCAGCATTTT
d_call: TRBD1; clone_size: -; v_call: TRBV18; cdr3_length: 14; j_call: TRBJ2-5; cdr3_aa: CASSALQGAETQYF; cdr3_nt: TGTGCCAGCTCAGCCCTCCAGGGGGCAGAGACCCAGTACTTC
d_call: -; clone_size: once; v_call: TRBV7-2; cdr3_length: 16; j_call: TRBJ1-6; cdr3_aa: CASSPSTSVRGSPLHF; cdr3_nt: TGTGCCAGCAGCCCCTCGACCTCGGTCAGAGGATCACCCCTCCACTTT
d_call: TRBD2; clone_size: -; v_call: TRBV10-2; cdr3_length: 16; j_call: TRBJ2-3; cdr3_aa: CASIGSVAGGLDTQYF; cdr3_nt: TGCGCCAGCATAGGTAGTGTAGCGGGGGGCTTAGATACGCAGTATTTT
d_call: -; clone_size: -; v_call: TRBV29-1; cdr3_length: 12; j_call: TRBJ1-1; cdr3_aa: CSVREGITEAFF; cdr3_nt: TGCAGCGTGAGGGAGGGAATAACTGAAGCTTTCTTT
d_call: TRBD2; clone_size: -; v_call: TRBV9; cdr3_length: 16; j_call: TRBJ2-1; cdr3_aa: CASRDERGGSYNEQFF; cdr3_nt: TGTGCCAGCAGGGACGAGCGGGGGGGCTCCTACAATGAGCAGTTCTTC
d_call: -; clone_size: -; v_call: TRBV7-2; cdr3_length: 12; j_call: TRBJ1-5; cdr3_aa: CASSFSGVPQHF; cdr3_nt: TGTGCCAGCAGCTTTTCAGGGGTCCCCCAGCATTTT
d_call: TRBD1; clone_size: -; v_call: TRBV6-6; cdr3_length: 14; j_call: TRBJ1-2; cdr3_aa: CASRTGQGADGYTF; cdr3_nt: TGTGCCAGCAGAACGGGACAGGGGGCTGACGGCTACACCTTC
d_call: TRBD2; clone_size: -; v_call: TRBV7-8; cdr3_length: 16; j_call: TRBJ2-3; cdr3_aa: CASSGTASGATDTQYF; cdr3_nt: TGTGCCAGCAGCGGGACCGCTAGCGGAGCCACAGATACGCAGTATTTT
d_call: TRBD1; clone_size: -; v_call: TRBV5-8; cdr3_length: 14; j_call: TRBJ2-7; cdr3_aa: CASSFTDRAYEQYF; cdr3_nt: TGTGCCAGCAGCTTCACGGACAGGGCTTACGAGCAGTACTTC
d_call: -; clone_size: -; v_call: TRBV19; cdr3_length: 13; j_call: TRBJ1-5; cdr3_aa: CASSDGGGQPQHF; cdr3_nt: TGTGCCAGTAGTGATGGGGGCGGTCAGCCCCAGCATTTT
d_call: TRBD2; clone_size: few; v_call: TRBV18; cdr3_length: 16; j_call: TRBJ2-5; cdr3_aa: CASSTRGGLVGETQYF; cdr3_nt: TGTGCCAGCTCCACCAGAGGGGGACTAGTGGGAGAGACCCAGTACTTC
d_call: TRBD2; clone_size: -; v_call: TRBV5-1; cdr3_length: 15; j_call: TRBJ2-5; cdr3_aa: CASSSGLAGEETQYF; cdr3_nt: TGCGCCAGCAGCTCCGGCCTAGCGGGGGAAGAGACCCAGTACTTC
d_call: -; clone_size: -; v_call: TRBV9; cdr3_length: 14; j_call: TRBJ1-2; cdr3_aa: CASSVDETGYGYTF; cdr3_nt: TGTGCCAGCAGCGTAGATGAGACAGGCTATGGCTACACCTTC
d_call: TRBD2; clone_size: -; v_call: TRBV4-2; cdr3_length: 15; j_call: TRBJ2-7; cdr3_aa: CASSQQTSGDYEQYF; cdr3_nt: TGTGCCAGCAGCCAGCAGACTAGCGGGGACTACGAGCAGTACTTC
d_call: -; clone_size: -; v_call: TRBV6-5; cdr3_length: 14; j_call: TRBJ2-3; cdr3_aa: CASSYSLYTDTQYF; cdr3_nt: TGTGCCAGCAGTTACTCTCTGTACACAGATACGCAGTATTTT
d_call: -; clone_size: -; v_call: TRBV5-1; cdr3_length: 15; j_call: TRBJ1-2; cdr3_aa: CASSPTGRSDYGYTF; cdr3_nt: TGCGCCAGCAGCCCAACAGGACGGTCGGACTATGGCTACACCTTC
d_call: TRBD1; clone_size: -; v_call: TRBV19; cdr3_length: 16; j_call: TRBJ1-2; cdr3_aa: CASSAGQGGGNYGYTF; cdr3_nt: TGTGCCAGTAGTGCGGGACAGGGAGGGGGCAACTATGGCTACACCTTC
d_call: -; clone_size: -; v_call: TRBV6-5; cdr3_length: 15; j_call: TRBJ2-5; cdr3_aa: CASSLRGGVNETQYF; cdr3_nt: TGTGCCAGCAGTTTGAGGGGGGGCGTTAACGAGACCCAGTACTTC
d_call: TRBD1; clone_size: -; v_call: TRBV5-1; cdr3_length: 16; j_call: TRBJ2-7; cdr3_aa: CASSLVGDSNTYEQYF; cdr3_nt: TGCGCCAGCAGCTTGGTAGGGGACAGTAACACCTACGAGCAGTACTTC
d_call: -; clone_size: -; v_call: TRBV5-1; cdr3_length: 15; j_call: TRBJ2-7; cdr3_aa: CASSLAGIQGFEQYF; cdr3_nt: TGCGCCAGCAGCTTGGCAGGTATCCAGGGATTCGAGCAGTACTTC
d_call: -; clone_size: few; v_call: TRBV10-3; cdr3_length: 14; j_call: TRBJ2-2; cdr3_aa: CAISESPETWELFF; cdr3_nt: TGTGCCATCAGTGAGTCTCCGGAGACCTGGGAGCTGTTTTTT
d_call: TRBD2; clone_size: -; v_call: TRBV6-5; cdr3_length: 13; j_call: TRBJ2-1; cdr3_aa: CASRGGVAGEQFF; cdr3_nt: TGTGCCAGCAGGGGGGGGGTAGCGGGCGAGCAGTTCTTC
d_call: -; clone_size: -; v_call: TRBV27; cdr3_length: 15; j_call: TRBJ2-1; cdr3_aa: CASSLSVSSYNEQFF; cdr3_nt: TGTGCCAGCAGTTTATCGGTGAGCTCCTACAATGAGCAGTTCTTC
d_call: TRBD1; clone_size: -; v_call: TRBV7-6; cdr3_length: 16; j_call: TRBJ1-2; cdr3_aa: CASSLDPLTGAGGYTF; cdr3_nt: TGTGCCAGCAGCTTAGACCCCCTGACAGGGGCCGGTGGCTACACCTTC
d_call: TRBD1; clone_size: -; v_call: TRBV7-8; cdr3_length: 13; j_call: TRBJ1-6; cdr3_aa: CAVVGQHNSPLHF; cdr3_nt: TGTGCAGTCGTGGGACAGCATAATTCACCCCTCCACTTT
d_call: TRBD2; clone_size: -; v_call: TRBV7-9; cdr3_length: 15; j_call: TRBJ2-7; cdr3_aa: CASSWGLAEPYEQYF; cdr3_nt: TGTGCCAGCAGCTGGGGACTAGCGGAGCCGTACGAGCAGTACTTC
d_call: TRBD2; clone_size: -; v_call: TRBV5-1; cdr3_length: 13; j_call: TRBJ2-5; cdr3_aa: CASSSAGGETQYF; cdr3_nt: TGCGCCAGCAGCTCGGCCGGGGGGGAGACCCAGTACTTC
d_call: -; clone_size: -; v_call: TRBV15; cdr3_length: 13; j_call: TRBJ2-1; cdr3_aa: CATSRDKREQQFF; cdr3_nt: TGTGCCACCAGCAGAGACAAGAGGGAACAGCAGTTCTTC
d_call: -; clone_size: -; v_call: TRBV4-2; cdr3_length: 17; j_call: TRBJ1-6; cdr3_aa: CASSRGAVEDYNSPLHF; cdr3_nt: TGTGCCAGCAGCCGTGGGGCGGTTGAGGACTATAATTCACCCCTCCACTTT
d_call: -; clone_size: -; v_call: TRBV30; cdr3_length: 17; j_call: TRBJ1-6; cdr3_aa: CAWSVAQGYPYNSPLHF; cdr3_nt: TGTGCCTGGAGTGTAGCGCAGGGGTACCCCTATAATTCACCCCTCCACTTT
d_call: TRBD2; clone_size: -; v_call: TRBV5-1; cdr3_length: 18; j_call: TRBJ2-3; cdr3_aa: CASSSGLAGPKPTDTQYF; cdr3_nt: TGCGCCAGCAGCTCGGGACTAGCGGGGCCAAAACCGACAGATACGCAGTATTTT
d_call: TRBD1; clone_size: -; v_call: TRBV6-1; cdr3_length: 15; j_call: TRBJ1-6; cdr3_aa: CASSDIWTGGESLHF; cdr3_nt: TGTGCCAGCAGTGATATATGGACAGGGGGTGAGTCCCTCCACTTT
d_call: -; clone_size: -; v_call: TRBV30; cdr3_length: 15; j_call: TRBJ1-2; cdr3_aa: CAWSPFVAGNYGYTF; cdr3_nt: TGTGCCTGGAGCCCCTTCGTGGCCGGGAACTATGGCTACACCTTC
d_call: -; clone_size: -; v_call: TRBV6-5; cdr3_length: 16; j_call: TRBJ1-1; cdr3_aa: CASSYLGAEETLEAFF; cdr3_nt: TGTGCCAGCAGTTACTTGGGGGCCGAGGAAACACTTGAAGCTTTCTTT
d_call: -; clone_size: -; v_call: TRBV13; cdr3_length: 13; j_call: TRBJ2-5; cdr3_aa: CASSVRGLGTQYF; cdr3_nt: TGTGCCAGCAGCGTTAGGGGGTTGGGGACCCAGTACTTC
d_call: -; clone_size: -; v_call: TRBV19; cdr3_length: 13; j_call: TRBJ1-6; cdr3_aa: CASSMARNSPLHF; cdr3_nt: TGTGCCAGTAGTATGGCGAGGAATTCACCCCTCCACTTT